Detailed here is one T cell receptor beta chain. Its antigen is unidentified. These data belong to a study of Ad26.COV2.S vaccination and SARS-CoV-2 variants. General study findings and limits: For non-spike TCRs, breadth in vaccine recipients resembled that in placebo recipients. After vaccination, reports described spike-specific CD8+ and CD4+ T cell responses as showing substantial breadth. Quantification of TCR breadth and depth may have yielded underestimates of total T cell responses.

The data were produced by immunoSEQ multiplex PCR, yet TCRdb's version contains in-frame clones alone and is incomplete. The profile shows under 150,000 clones, about nine tenths of them singletons. The material was peripheral blood, obtained after recovery from COVID-19. The receptor's source is a human donor who had recovered from COVID-19.

CDR3 sequence (DNA): TGTGCCAGCAGTGATCCCGGGGGTATCGGCGAGCAGTACTTC. Its protein product is CASSDPGGIGEQYF. The rearrangement links TRBV6-1 to TRBJ2-7; perhaps TRBD2 as D (6 bases). Germline lookup yields CDR1 MNHNS and CDR2 SASEGT. The length of the CDR3 is 14 residues. V lost 3 bases, J lost 6 bases, and 15 bases lay in between.